This T cell receptor beta chain is from a study of Ad26.COV2.S vaccination and SARS-CoV-2 variants. In the study overall: A participant enrolled in the COV1001 Ad26.COV2.S trial arm provided the sample. In the study, Ad26.COV2.S was injected intramuscularly once, or twice 56 days apart. Study results and caveats: It was found that vaccine and placebo recipients had similar non-spike TCR breadth.

As to treatment: 15 to 20 received Ad26.COV2.S at low or high dose, single or two shots; about 5 received placebo; per-sample allocation not given. Sampling was done on day 63 after the first vaccine or placebo injection. The shot given was an Ad26 vector that makes Wuhan-strain SARS-CoV-2 spike. As concerns this clone: Its antigen is undetermined.

TCRdb's copy holds only in-frame clones and misses some; the assay was immunoSEQ multiplex PCR. The sample consists of about 350,000 clones, around 84% of them appearing once. In germline, CDR1 is LGHNA, CDR2 YSLEER. The CDR3 has 14 residues. Between the trimmed V and J ends, which lost 4 bases and 3 bases, there was a span of 12 bases. This chain uses TRBV4-3 with TRBJ1-2; D ambiguous. This material consisted of peripheral blood, taken in a trial of Ad26.COV2.S vaccine versus placebo. The sequence was collected from a person aged 18-65 years who received the Ad26.COV2.S COVID-19 vaccine or a placebo. CDR3 loop: CASSRIGGDYGYTF. CDR3 in DNA: TGCGCCAGCAGCCGAATTGGCGGAGACTATGGCTACACCTTC.